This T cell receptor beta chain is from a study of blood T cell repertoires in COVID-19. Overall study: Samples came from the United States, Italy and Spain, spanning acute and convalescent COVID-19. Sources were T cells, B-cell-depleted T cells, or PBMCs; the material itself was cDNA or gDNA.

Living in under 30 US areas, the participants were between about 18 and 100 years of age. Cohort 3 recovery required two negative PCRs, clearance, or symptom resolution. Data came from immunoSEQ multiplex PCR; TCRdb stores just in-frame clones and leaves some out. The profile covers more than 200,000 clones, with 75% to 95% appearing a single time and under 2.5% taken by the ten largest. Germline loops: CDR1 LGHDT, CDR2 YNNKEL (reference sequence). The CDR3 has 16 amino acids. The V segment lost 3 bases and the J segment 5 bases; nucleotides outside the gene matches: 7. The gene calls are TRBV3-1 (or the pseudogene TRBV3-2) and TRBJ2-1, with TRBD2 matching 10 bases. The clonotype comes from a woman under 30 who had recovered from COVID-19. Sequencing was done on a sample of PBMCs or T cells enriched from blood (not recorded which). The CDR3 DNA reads TGTGCCAGCAGCCAGTTCAGCGGGAGGGCCCACAATGAGCAGTTCTTC. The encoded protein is CASSQFSGRAHNEQFF.